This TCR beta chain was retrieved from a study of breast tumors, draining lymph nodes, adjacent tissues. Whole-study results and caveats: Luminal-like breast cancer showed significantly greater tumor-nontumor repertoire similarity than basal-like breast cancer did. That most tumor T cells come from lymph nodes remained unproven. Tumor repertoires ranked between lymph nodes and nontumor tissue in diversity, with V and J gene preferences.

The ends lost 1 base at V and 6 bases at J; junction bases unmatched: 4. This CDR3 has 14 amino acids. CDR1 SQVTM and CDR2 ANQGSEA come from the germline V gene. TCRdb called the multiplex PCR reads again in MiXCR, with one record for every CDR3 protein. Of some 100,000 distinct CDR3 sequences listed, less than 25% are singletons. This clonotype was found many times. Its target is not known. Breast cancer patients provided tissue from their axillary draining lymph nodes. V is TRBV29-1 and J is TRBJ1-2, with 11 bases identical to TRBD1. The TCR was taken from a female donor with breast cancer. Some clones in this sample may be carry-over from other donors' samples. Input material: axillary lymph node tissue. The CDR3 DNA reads TGCAGCGTTGAAGGGGGGACAGGGGGGGATGGCTACACCTTC. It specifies CSVEGGTGGDGYTF.